The 27 T cell receptor beta chains below come from one sample, sequenced in a study of cytomegalovirus exposure and HLA in healthy donors. The PCR ran on 60 Vbeta and 13 Jbeta primers. The repertoire was sequenced with immunoSEQ multiplex PCR; TCRdb's copy has only in-frame clones and lacks some. Among under 200,000 clones, around four fifths were seen once, and the ten largest hold roughly 1.3%. Material for sequencing was PBMCs. These receptors were collected from a woman aged 50 to 60 in good health and CMV-seronegative.

This chain links TRBV5-1 with TRBJ2-5; weak D call: TRBD1 (5 bases). The CDR3 is 15 amino acids. Deletions cut 0 bases from V and 5 bases from J, with 14 bases between. Looked up from germline, CDR1 is SGHRS and CDR2 is YFSETQ. CDR3 DNA: TGCGCCAGCAGCTTGGGGGAAGGGGCTACGGAGACCCAGTACTTC. Protein sequence: CASSLGEGATETQYF.

V usage is TRBV19 and J usage is TRBJ1-4, with D possibly matching TRBD1 (5 bases). Germline values: CDR1 LNHDA, CDR2 SQIVND (reference sequence). Trimming cost V 5 bases and J 4 bases, with 17 bases left between them. The CDR3 is 16 residues long. DNA for the CDR3: TGTGCCAGTAGTCCGCGTGGGGGGACCTATAATGAAAAACTGTTTTTT. Translation: CASSPRGGTYNEKLFF.

The gene calls are TRBV27 and TRBJ2-3; 12 bases agree with TRBD2. V was pared by 0 bases and J by 0 bases, with 10 bases of the junction left unmatched. CDR1 and CDR2 from the germline V gene are MNHEY and SMNVEV (reference sequence). This CDR3 contains 20 residues. The CDR3 DNA reads as TGTGCCAGCAGTTTATCGCGACCCGGACTAGCGGGGACTAGCACAGATACGCAGTATTTT. It is translated as CASSLSRPGLAGTSTDTQYF.

The J gene is TRBJ1-5, the V gene TRBV28, with D possibly TRBD1 on 6 matching bases. CDR1 is MDHEN, CDR2 SYDVKM, per germline. The germline V and J ends were trimmed by 5 bases and 0 bases, with 14 bases remaining between them. This CDR3 is built from 16 residues. This CDR3 reads CASSLHRDTSNQPQHF. The DNA for the CDR3 is TGTGCCAGCAGTCTGCACAGGGATACTAGCAATCAGCCCCAGCATTTT.

As concerns this clone: Because the CDR3's place on the DNA is in doubt, the DNA is left out and the CDR3 is given as listed by TCRdb. This chain uses TRBV5-1 with TRBJ2-5; TRBD2 is the table's D call, not checked against the DNA. The CDR3 adds up to 15 amino acids, both ends counted. CDR1 is SGHRS, CDR2 YFSETQ, per germline. CDR3 sequence: CASSFLWGGEETQYF.

This chain uses TRBV27 with TRBJ1-2, with D maybe TRBD1 (5 bases). Germline CDR1 is MNHEY and CDR2 is SMNVEV (reference sequence). The CDR3 runs 14 residues. The V end lost 2 bases, the J end lost 4 bases, and 11 bases lay between the germline ends. The CDR3 protein is CASSLGGIPYGYTF. The CDR3 nucleotides are TGTGCCAGCAGTTTAGGGGGGATACCCTATGGCTACACCTTC.

The chain recombines TRBV5-4 with TRBJ2-3; tentatively, D is TRBD2 (6 bases). The CDR3 sequence is 15 residues long. From germline, CDR1 is SGHNT and CDR2 YYREEE (reference sequence). V lost 3 bases and J lost 5, with 16 bases in between. The CDR3 nucleotides read TGTGCCAGCAGCTCGGAAGGGACTCCGCTAGATACGCAGTATTTT. Translating gives CASSSEGTPLDTQYF.

Details on this clone: At one boundary the junction diverges from the germline segment, which might be a read error. The CDR3 loop is CASSTPGHPLRNF. CDR3 nucleotide sequence: TGTGCCAGCAGTACGCCGGGACACCCACTCCGGAACTTC. The V call is TRBV28, the J call TRBJ2-5; possible D gene TRBD1, 6 bases. The CDR3 spans 13 residues. CDR1 is MDHEN and CDR2 is SYDVKM in the germline V gene.

This clone occurred once. The V call is TRBV7-2, the J call TRBJ2-1; the match to TRBD2 covers 11 bases. CDR3 size: 16 residues. Germline assignment: CDR1 SGHTA and CDR2 FQGNSA. V shed 1 base, J shed 3 bases, and the junction held 2 bases outside the gene matches. The CDR3: CASSLGGTSGYNEQFF. For the CDR3, the DNA is TGTGCCAGCAGCTTAGGTGGGACTAGCGGCTACAATGAGCAGTTCTTC.

This chain joins TRBV29-1 and TRBJ1-1; 7 nucleotides agree with TRBD1. With V trimmed by 6 bases and J by 1 base, 5 bases remained unmatched. The germline V gene encodes CDR1 SQVTM and CDR2 ANQGSEA. The CDR3 runs to 13 residues. The CDR3 DNA follows: TGCAGCGTGACGGGACAGAGGAACACTGAAGCTTTCTTT. Translating it yields CSVTGQRNTEAFF.

The rearrangement links TRBV9 to TRBJ1-1, with D possibly being TRBD1 (5 bases). The ends were cut back, 3 bases at V and 1 base at J, with 10 bases in the middle. The CDR3 loop spans 14 amino acids. In germline, CDR1 is SGDLS, CDR2 YYNGEE. In DNA, the CDR3 is TGTGCCAGCAGCGCCCTAGACAGGAACACTGAAGCTTTCTTT. This gives the protein CASSALDRNTEAFF.

DNA for the CDR3: TGTGCCAGCAGTTTAGGGGGCTGGGGTTCAACAGATACGCAGTATTTT. It translates to CASSLGGWGSTDTQYF. The V and J genes are TRBV28 and TRBJ2-3; the D gene is possibly TRBD1 (6 bases). CDR1 MDHEN and CDR2 SYDVKM come from the germline V gene. V lost 2 bases and J lost 3, with 15 bases in between. The CDR3 has 16 residues.

The rearrangement joins TRBV2 to TRBJ2-2, with D possibly matching TRBD2 (6 bases). Germline V gene lookup returns CDR1 SNHLY and CDR2 FYNNEI. The CDR3 spans 15 residues. Trimming cost V 7 bases and J 6 bases, with 18 bases left between them. The chain's CDR3 is CASTLEGRVAGELFF. DNA of the CDR3: TGTGCCAGCACCCTGGAGGGAAGGGTGGCCGGGGAGCTGTTTTTT.

This rearrangement joins TRBV28 to TRBJ2-3; the D gene is possibly TRBD2 (6 bases). The CDR3 totals 13 residues. V lost 7 bases and J lost 5, with 13 bases in between. The germline CDR1 and CDR2 sequences are MDHEN and SYDVKM. The CDR3 loop is CASTLTSEDTQYF. CDR3 DNA sequence: TGTGCCAGCACCTTGACTAGTGAAGATACGCAGTATTTT.

This clone was counted only a few times. The V gene is TRBV19, the J gene TRBJ1-5; possible D gene TRBD1, 5 bases. From germline, CDR1 is LNHDA and CDR2 SQIVND (reference sequence). The length of the CDR3 is 16 residues. V lost 3 bases and J lost 0, with 12 bases in between. The chain's CDR3 is CASSIGGSYSNQPQHF. In DNA form, the CDR3 reads TGTGCCAGTAGTATCGGGGGGAGCTATAGCAATCAGCCCCAGCATTTT.

The CDR3 bases are TGTGCCAGCAGTTATTACGACAGCGGGGGATACAATGAGCAGTTCTTC. It is translated as CASSYYDSGGYNEQFF. The chain uses TRBV6-5 and TRBJ2-1, with 8 bases identical to TRBD2. The CDR3 runs to 16 residues. CDR1 is MNHEY and CDR2 is SVGAGI in the germline V gene. Trimming removed 3 bases from V and 4 bases from J; junction bases left unmatched: 8.

Concerning this clone: The junction departs from germline at one end; a sequencing error may be responsible. The chain combines TRBV5-4 with TRBJ1-2; TRBD1 aligns across 9 bases. Germline assignment: CDR1 SGHNT and CDR2 YYREEE (reference sequence). The CDR3 is 11 residues long. This chain's CDR3 is CASSLAGQGVF. In DNA form, the CDR3 reads TGTGCCAGCAGCTTGGCGGGACAGGGAGTGTTC.

The genes are TRBV5-6 and TRBJ2-5; tentative D call: TRBD2 (5 bases). V gave up 4 bases and J gave up 4 bases, with 11 bases separating them. CDR1 is SGHDT and CDR2 is YYEEEE in the germline V gene. The CDR3 is made up of 13 amino acids. CDR3 nucleotide sequence: TGTGCCAGCAGCGGTCCCCGGGGAGAGACCCAGTACTTC. Protein: CASSGPRGETQYF.

V and J are TRBV28 and TRBJ1-2, with D tentatively TRBD1 (6 bases). V was trimmed by 6 bases and J by 6 bases, leaving 14 bases between them. Germline loops: CDR1 MDHEN, CDR2 SYDVKM. This CDR3 has 13 amino acids. The CDR3 sequence is CASSSTGMDGYTF. The CDR3 region has the DNA TGTGCCAGCAGCAGTACAGGGATGGATGGCTACACCTTC.

This rearrangement joins TRBV19 to TRBJ1-3; 9 positions match TRBD1. The germline V gene encodes CDR1 LNHDA and CDR2 SQIVND (reference sequence). The CDR3 consists of 18 residues. V was clipped by 7 bases and J by 3 bases; unmatched bases: 16. CDR3 sequence: CASTLLTGTGIYGNTIYF. The CDR3 coding sequence is TGTGCCAGTACCCTCCTAACCGGGACAGGGATTTATGGAAACACCATATATTTT.

The rearrangement joins TRBV18 to TRBJ2-7; 9 bases are shared with TRBD1. The germline gives CDR1 KGHSH, CDR2 LQKENI. Trimming cost V 6 bases and J 5 bases; bases outside gene matches: 5. The CDR3 totals 13 residues. Written as DNA, the CDR3 is TGTGCCAGCTCCCCGGACAGGGGAGACGAGCAGTACTTC. Protein: CASSPDRGDEQYF.

This clone showed up just a few times. The chain couples TRBV5-1 to TRBJ1-3; the D is unclear. This CDR3 is 16 amino acids long. Germline loops: CDR1 SGHRS, CDR2 YFSETQ. The ends were cut back, 2 bases at V and 0 bases at J, with 12 bases in the middle. CDR3 in DNA: TGCGCCAGCAGCTTAGTACAGATGAGCTCTGGAAACACCATATATTTT. The encoded protein is CASSLVQMSSGNTIYF.

V gene TRBV27 combines with J gene TRBJ2-6, with D possibly TRBD1 on 5 matching bases. Germline loops: CDR1 MNHEY, CDR2 SMNVEV (reference sequence). The CDR3 runs to 20 residues. Trimming pared 5 bases from V and 1 base from J, leaving 24 bases between. CDR3 amino acids: CASSPRGSNGPGSGANVLTF. CDR3 DNA sequence: TGTGCCAGCAGTCCACGTGGTTCGAACGGCCCAGGGTCTGGGGCCAACGTCCTGACTTTC.

The chain recombines TRBV6-1 with TRBJ1-1; 8 bases align to TRBD1. With V trimmed by 4 bases and J by 2 bases, 12 bases remained unmatched. The germline CDR1 and CDR2 sequences are MNHNS and SASEGT. CDR3 length equals 17 residues. CDR3 DNA: TGTGCCAGCAGTGGGGGAGCGACAGGGGAGGTAAACACTGAAGCTTTCTTT. This translates into CASSGGATGEVNTEAFF.

This chain links TRBV5-1 with TRBJ2-7; D gene unclear. Trimming shortened V by 0 bases and J by 3 bases, and 13 bases separated the two germline ends. This CDR3 is 15 amino acids long. From germline, CDR1 is SGHRS and CDR2 YFSETQ. The CDR3 here is CASSLEAGLFYEQYF. CDR3 sequence (DNA): TGCGCCAGCAGCTTGGAAGCAGGCCTATTCTACGAGCAGTACTTC.

This clone was seen once. Additional DNA sequences in this sample encode the identical CDR3. The chain is built from TRBV11-2 and TRBJ1-1; D might be TRBD1 (6 bases). From germline, CDR1 is SGHAT and CDR2 FQNNGV. Trimming took 3 bases from V and 3 from J, leaving 8 bases between them. The CDR3 has 13 amino acids. CDR3 sequence reads: CASSFSGDTEAFF. DNA of the CDR3: TGTGCCAGCAGCTTTTCAGGGGACACTGAAGCTTTCTTT.

The chain uses TRBV11-3 and TRBJ2-5; D perhaps matches TRBD2 (5 bases). Between the trimmed V and J ends, which lost 5 bases and 5 bases, there was a span of 9 bases. The CDR3 is made up of 12 amino acids. The germline V gene encodes CDR1 SGHNT and CDR2 YENEEA. In DNA, the CDR3 is TGTGCCAGCAGCGGACTTGGGGAGACCCAGTACTTC. This gives the protein CASSGLGETQYF. Together with reference TRBV11-3 and TRBJ2-5, the CDR3 gives the full variable domain: EAGVVQSPRYKIIEKKQPVAFWCNPISGHNTLYWYLQNLGQGPELLIRYENEEAVDDSQLPKDRFSAERLKGVDSTLKIQPAELGDSAVYLCASSGLGETQYFGPGTRLLVL.